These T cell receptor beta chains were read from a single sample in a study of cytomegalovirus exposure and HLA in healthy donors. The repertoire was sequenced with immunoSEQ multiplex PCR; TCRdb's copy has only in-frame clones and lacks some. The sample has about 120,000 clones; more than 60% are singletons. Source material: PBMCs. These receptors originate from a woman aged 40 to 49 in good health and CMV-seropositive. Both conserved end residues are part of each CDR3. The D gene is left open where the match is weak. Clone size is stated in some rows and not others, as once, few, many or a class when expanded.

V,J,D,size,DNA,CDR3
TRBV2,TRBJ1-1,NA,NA,TGTGCCAGCAGCCCTGAGACGACGGGGGACACTGAAGCTTTCTTT,CASSPETTGDTEAFF
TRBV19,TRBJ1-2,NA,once,TGTGCCAGTAATCCAGGGGCGGATGGCTACACCTTC,CASNPGADGYTF
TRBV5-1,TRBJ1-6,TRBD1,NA,TGCGCCAGCAGCTTGGAAGGGACAGGGGTTTCACCCCTCCACTTT,CASSLEGTGVSPLHF
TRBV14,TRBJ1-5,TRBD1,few,TGTGCCAGCAGCCCGACAGGGACGAGCAATCAGCCCCAGCATTTT,CASSPTGTSNQPQHF
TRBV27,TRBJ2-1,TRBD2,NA,TGTGCTAGCGGACTAGCGGACGATGAGCAGTTCTTC,CASGLADDEQFF
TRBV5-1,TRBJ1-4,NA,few,TGCGCCAGCAGCTACACAGACGCAACTAATGAAAAACTGTTTTTT,CASSYTDATNEKLFF
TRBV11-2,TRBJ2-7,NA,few,TGTGCCAGCAGCTTAGAACCCTATCTCGAGGGATCCTACGAGCAGTACTTC,CASSLEPYLEGSYEQYF
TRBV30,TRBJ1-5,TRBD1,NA,TGTGCCTCACAGGGGGCTGACGGCAATCAGCCCCAGCATTTT,CASQGADGNQPQHF
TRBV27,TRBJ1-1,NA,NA,TGTGCCAGCAGTTCGAGTGTGCCGAACACTGAAGCTTTCTTT,CASSSSVPNTEAFF
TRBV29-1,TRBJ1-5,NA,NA,TGCAGCGTTGAAGTGGCCGGGGGGCCCCAGCATTTT,CSVEVAGGPQHF
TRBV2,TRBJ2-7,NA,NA,TGTGCCAGCACCGAGCAGGGGTGGCAGTACGAGCAGTACTTC,CASTEQGWQYEQYF
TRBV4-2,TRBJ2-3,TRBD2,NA,TGTGCCAGCAGCCAAAAGCGGGAGGGCACAGATACGCAGTATTTT,CASSQKREGTDTQYF
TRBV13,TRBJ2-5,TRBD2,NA,TGTGCCAGCAGCTTGCTAGCGGGGGGCGAGCAAGAGACCCAGTACTTC,CASSLLAGGEQETQYF
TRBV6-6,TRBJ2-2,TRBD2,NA,TGTGCCAGCAGTTCCACTAGCGGGAGAGGCACCGGGGAGCTGTTTTTT,CASSSTSGRGTGELFF
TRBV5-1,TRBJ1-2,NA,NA,TGCGCCAGCAGCTTGAACAGGGCCCACGGGGGCTACACCTTC,CASSLNRAHGGYTF
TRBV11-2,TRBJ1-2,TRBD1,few,TGTGCCAGCAGCCCGGGGACAGGTAATGGCTACACCTTC,CASSPGTGNGYTF
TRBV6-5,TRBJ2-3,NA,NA,TGTGCCAGCAGTTACTCTGGCGGAATCCCCACAGATACGCAGTATTTT,CASSYSGGIPTDTQYF
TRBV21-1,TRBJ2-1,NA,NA,TGTGCCACCACAGGTTTTAGCTCCTACAATGAGCAGTTCTTC,CATTGFSSYNEQFF
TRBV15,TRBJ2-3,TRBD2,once,TGTGCCACCAGCATACCCGGGGGGGGCGCAGATACGCAGTATTTT,CATSIPGGGADTQYF
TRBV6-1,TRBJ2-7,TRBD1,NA,TGTGCCAGCAGTTGGGACAGGGATTACGAGCAGTACTTC,CASSWDRDYEQYF
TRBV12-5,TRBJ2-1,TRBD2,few,TGTGCTAGTGGCCGGGGACTAGACGGAGTGAATGAGCAGTTCTTC,CASGRGLDGVNEQFF
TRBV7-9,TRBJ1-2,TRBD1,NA,TGTGCCAGCAGCCCACAGGGGTTAGCTAACTATGGCTACACCTTC,CASSPQGLANYGYTF
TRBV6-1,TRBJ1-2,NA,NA,TGTGCCAGCAGTTTACACAGGGAATTCGGCTACACCTTC,CASSLHREFGYTF
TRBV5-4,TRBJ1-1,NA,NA,TGTGCCAGCAGCTTGGAGGGGATTAGGGCTGAAGCTTTCTTT,CASSLEGIRAEAFF
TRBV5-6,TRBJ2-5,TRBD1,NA,TGTGCCAGCAGCCCCGACAGGGTGGAGACCCAGTACTTC,CASSPDRVETQYF
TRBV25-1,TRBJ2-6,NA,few,TGTGCCAGCAGCACAGGGTCTGGGGCCAACGTCCTGACTTTC,CASSTGSGANVLTF
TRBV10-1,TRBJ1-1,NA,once,TGCGCCAGCAGTGAGTCAAGGGGGGGAGGCACCTATCCCGCTTTCTTT,CASSESRGGGTYPAFF
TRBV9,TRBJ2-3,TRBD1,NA,TGTGCCAGCAGCGTCGGGACAGCCACAGATACGCAGTATTTT,CASSVGTATDTQYF
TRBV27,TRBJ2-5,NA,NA,TGTGCCAGCAGCCAAGGGGGAATGCAGACCCAGTACTTC,CASSQGGMQTQYF
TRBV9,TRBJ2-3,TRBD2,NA,TGTGCCAGCAGCCCAGGGACTAGCGGGGGCCGCCGAGAAACGCAGTATTTT,CASSPGTSGGRRETQYF
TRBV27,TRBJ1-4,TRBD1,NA,TGTGCCAGCAGTAGGGGACAGGAGGAAAAACTGTTTTTT,CASSRGQEEKLFF
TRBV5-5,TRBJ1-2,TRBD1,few,TGTGCCAGCAGCCCCATTCAGGGACAGGGGAATGGCTACACCTTC,CASSPIQGQGNGYTF
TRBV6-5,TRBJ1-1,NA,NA,TGTGCCAGCAGTTACAAATACAGGGCCCACACTGAAGCTTTCTTT,CASSYKYRAHTEAFF
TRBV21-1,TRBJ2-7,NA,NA,TGTGCCAGCAGCAGATACGCCAGGGGGCCGAGCTACGAGCAGTACTTC,CASSRYARGPSYEQYF
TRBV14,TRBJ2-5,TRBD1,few,TGTGCCAGCAGCCAAGGAGCCCAGGGGGCCCCCAGCCAAGAGACCCAGTACTTC,CASSQGAQGAPSQETQYF
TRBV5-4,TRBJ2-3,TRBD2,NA,TGTGCCAGCAGCGTATCTAGCGGGAGAGCAGATACGCAGTATTTT,CASSVSSGRADTQYF
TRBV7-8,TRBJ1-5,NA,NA,TGTGCCAGCAGCTTAGGGTTAGGCAATCAGCCCCAGCATTTT,CASSLGLGNQPQHF
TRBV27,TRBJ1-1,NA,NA,TGTGCCAGCAGTTTAGCAACGGGACACCGTGGGGAAGCTTTCTTT,CASSLATGHRGEAFF
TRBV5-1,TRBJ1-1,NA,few,TGCGCCAGCAGCTCGACAGGGAACACTGAAGCTTTCTTT,CASSSTGNTEAFF
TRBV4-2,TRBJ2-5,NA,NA,TGTGCCAGCAGCCAAGATTTGGTTAGCGGAATACCTCCAGAGACCCAGTACTTC,CASSQDLVSGIPPETQYF
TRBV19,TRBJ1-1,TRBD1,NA,TGTGCCAGTAGTACCGGGGACAGTGCCACTGAAGCTTTCTTT,CASSTGDSATEAFF
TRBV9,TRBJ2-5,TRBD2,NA,TGTGCCAGCAGCCCACTGGGACTAGCGTCCGAGACCCAGTACTTC,CASSPLGLASETQYF
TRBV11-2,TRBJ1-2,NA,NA,TGTGCCAGCAGCTTAGTGGGGGGTACTAACTATGGCTACACCTTC,CASSLVGGTNYGYTF
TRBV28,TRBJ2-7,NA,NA,TGTGCCAGCAGTTTTAGGGGAATCGCCTACGAGCAGTACTTC,CASSFRGIAYEQYF
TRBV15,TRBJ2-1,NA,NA,TGTGCCACCAGCAGAGAAGAGGGGGCCTACAATGAGCAGTTCTTC,CATSREEGAYNEQFF
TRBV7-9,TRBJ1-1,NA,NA,TGTGCCAGCAGCTTACTTCAGGGGGAAGCTTTCTTT,CASSLLQGEAFF
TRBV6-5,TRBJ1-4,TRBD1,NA,TGTGCCAGCAGGGGACAGGGCCTTTCGAAACTGTTTTTT,CASRGQGLSKLFF
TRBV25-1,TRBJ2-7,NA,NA,TGTGCCAGCAGTGAACCGGGAGAAGGGTACGAGCAGTACTTC,CASSEPGEGYEQYF
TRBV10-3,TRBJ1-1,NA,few,TGTGCCATCAGTGAGTCCCCGGGAAGTACTGAAGCTTTCTTT,CAISESPGSTEAFF
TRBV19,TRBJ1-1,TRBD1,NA,TGTGCCAGTAGTCCCAACAGACAGGGGGCCGTGAACACTGAAGCTTTCTTT,CASSPNRQGAVNTEAFF
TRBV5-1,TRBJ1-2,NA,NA,TGCGCCAGCAGCTTGGGCAGGGTCCAAAGCGGGGGCTACACCTTC,CASSLGRVQSGGYTF
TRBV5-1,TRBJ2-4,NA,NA,TGCGCCAGCAGCTCCCCCGAGGAAGCCAAAAACATTCAGTACTTC,CASSSPEEAKNIQYF
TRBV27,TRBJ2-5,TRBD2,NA,TGTGCCAGCAGTCAGCTAGCGGGGGGGCTGAAAGAGCAGTACTTC,CASSQLAGGLKEQYF
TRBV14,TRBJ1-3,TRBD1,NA,TGTGCCAGCAGCGTAGGGGGCGGCTCTGGAAACACCATATATTTT,CASSVGGGSGNTIYF